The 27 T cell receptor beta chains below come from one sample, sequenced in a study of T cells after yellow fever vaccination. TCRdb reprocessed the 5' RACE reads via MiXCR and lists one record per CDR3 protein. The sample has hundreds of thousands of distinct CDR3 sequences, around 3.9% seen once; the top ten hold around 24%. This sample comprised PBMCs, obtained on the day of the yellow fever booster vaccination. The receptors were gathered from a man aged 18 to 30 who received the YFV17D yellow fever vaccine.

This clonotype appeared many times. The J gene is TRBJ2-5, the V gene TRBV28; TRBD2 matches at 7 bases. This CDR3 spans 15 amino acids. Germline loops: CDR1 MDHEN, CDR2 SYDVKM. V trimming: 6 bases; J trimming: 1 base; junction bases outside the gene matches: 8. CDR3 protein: CASSLALAAQETQYF. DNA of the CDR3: TGTGCCAGCAGCCTTGCCCTAGCGGCCCAAGAGACCCAGTACTTC. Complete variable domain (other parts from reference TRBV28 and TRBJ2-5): DVKVTQSSRYLVKRTGEKVFLECVQDMDHENMFWYRQDPGLGLRLIYFSYDVKMKEKGDIPEGYSVSREKKERFSLILESASTNQTSMYLCASSLALAAQETQYFGPGTRLLVL.

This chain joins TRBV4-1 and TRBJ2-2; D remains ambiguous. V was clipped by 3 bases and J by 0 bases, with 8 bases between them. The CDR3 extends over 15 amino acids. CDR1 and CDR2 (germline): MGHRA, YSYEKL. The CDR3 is CASSQGHTNTGELFF. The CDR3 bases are TGCGCCAGCAGCCAGGGCCACACGAACACCGGGGAGCTGTTTTTT.

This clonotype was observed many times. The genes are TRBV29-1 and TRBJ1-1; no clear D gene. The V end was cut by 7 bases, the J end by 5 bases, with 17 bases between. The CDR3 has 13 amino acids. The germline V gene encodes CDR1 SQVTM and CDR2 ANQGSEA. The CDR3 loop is CSAHTPIRTEAFF. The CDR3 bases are TGCAGCGCTCATACACCGATCCGGACTGAAGCTTTCTTT.

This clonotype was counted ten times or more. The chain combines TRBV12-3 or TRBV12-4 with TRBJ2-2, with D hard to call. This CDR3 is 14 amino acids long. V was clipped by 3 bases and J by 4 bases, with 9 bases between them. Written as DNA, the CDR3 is TGTGCCAGCAGTTTGGGTGGTAGCACCGGGGAGCTGTTTTTT. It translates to CASSLGGSTGELFF.

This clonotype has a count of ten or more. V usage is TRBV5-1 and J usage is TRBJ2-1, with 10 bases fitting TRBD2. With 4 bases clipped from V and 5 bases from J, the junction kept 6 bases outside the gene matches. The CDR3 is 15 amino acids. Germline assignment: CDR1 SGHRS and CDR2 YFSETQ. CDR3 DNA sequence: TGCGCCAGCAGCGGCAGCGGGGGGGGAAACAATGAGCAGTTCTTC. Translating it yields CASSGSGGGNNEQFF.

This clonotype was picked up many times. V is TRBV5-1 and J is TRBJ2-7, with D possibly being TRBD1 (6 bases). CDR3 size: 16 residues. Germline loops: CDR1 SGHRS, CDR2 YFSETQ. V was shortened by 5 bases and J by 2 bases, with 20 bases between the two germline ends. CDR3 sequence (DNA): TGCGCCAGCAGGGACGTGTTTGGAGGACAGCCCTACGAGCAGTACTTC. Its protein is CASRDVFGGQPYEQYF.

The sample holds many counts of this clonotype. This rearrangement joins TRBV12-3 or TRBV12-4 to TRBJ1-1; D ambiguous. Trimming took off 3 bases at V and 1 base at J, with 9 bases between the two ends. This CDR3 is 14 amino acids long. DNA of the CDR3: TGTGCCAGCAGTTTGCACACGGGGAACACTGAAGCTTTCTTT. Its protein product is CASSLHTGNTEAFF.

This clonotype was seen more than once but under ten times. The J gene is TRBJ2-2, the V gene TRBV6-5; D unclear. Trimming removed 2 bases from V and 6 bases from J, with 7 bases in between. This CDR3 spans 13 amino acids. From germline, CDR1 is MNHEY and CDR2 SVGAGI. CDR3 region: CASSYRVSGELFF. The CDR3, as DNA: TGTGCCAGCAGTTACAGGGTCTCCGGGGAGCTGTTTTTT.

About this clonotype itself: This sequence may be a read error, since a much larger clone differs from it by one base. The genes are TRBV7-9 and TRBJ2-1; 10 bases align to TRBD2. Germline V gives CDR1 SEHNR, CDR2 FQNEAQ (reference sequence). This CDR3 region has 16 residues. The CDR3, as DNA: TGTGCCAGCAGCTTACTAGCGGGGGTCTCCTTCAATGAGCAGTTCTTC. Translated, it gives CASSLLAGVSFNEQFF.

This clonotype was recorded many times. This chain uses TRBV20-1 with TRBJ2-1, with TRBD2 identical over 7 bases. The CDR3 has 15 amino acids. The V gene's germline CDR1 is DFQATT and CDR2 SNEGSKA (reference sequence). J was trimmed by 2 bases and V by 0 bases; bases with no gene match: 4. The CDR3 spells CSARDPAGPYNEQFF. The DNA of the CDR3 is TGCAGTGCTAGAGATCCAGCGGGGCCCTACAATGAGCAGTTCTTC.

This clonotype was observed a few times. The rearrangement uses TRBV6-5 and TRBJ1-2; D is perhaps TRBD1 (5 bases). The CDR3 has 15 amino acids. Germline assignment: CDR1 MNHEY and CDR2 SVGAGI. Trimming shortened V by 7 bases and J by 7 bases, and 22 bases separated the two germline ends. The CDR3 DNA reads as TGTGCCAGCACCCAAGGAGGGGAGGGTTTCGGTGGCTACACCTTC. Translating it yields CASTQGGEGFGGYTF.

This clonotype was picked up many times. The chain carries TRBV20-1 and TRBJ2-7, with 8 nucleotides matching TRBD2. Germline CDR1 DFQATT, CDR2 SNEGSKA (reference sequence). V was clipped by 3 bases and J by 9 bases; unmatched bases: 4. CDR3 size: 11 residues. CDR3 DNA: TGCAGTGCTAGCGGGGGGGAGGTGCAGTACTTC. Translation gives CSASGGEVQYF.

The CDR3 sequence is CASSSAANTEAFF. The DNA of the CDR3 is TGTGCCAGCAGTTCCGCGGCGAACACTGAAGCTTTCTTT. The chain has TRBV12-3 or TRBV12-4 and TRBJ1-1; D gene ambiguous. The V gene lost 4 bases and the J gene lost 1 base, with 7 bases spanning the gap. This CDR3 contains 13 residues.

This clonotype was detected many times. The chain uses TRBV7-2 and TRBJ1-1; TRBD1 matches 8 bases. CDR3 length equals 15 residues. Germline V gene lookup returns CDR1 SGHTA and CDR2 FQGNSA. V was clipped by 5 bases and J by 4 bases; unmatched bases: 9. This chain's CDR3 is CASSPDRGGGTEAFF. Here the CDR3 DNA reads TGTGCCAGCAGCCCCGACAGGGGCGGGGGCACTGAAGCTTTCTTT.

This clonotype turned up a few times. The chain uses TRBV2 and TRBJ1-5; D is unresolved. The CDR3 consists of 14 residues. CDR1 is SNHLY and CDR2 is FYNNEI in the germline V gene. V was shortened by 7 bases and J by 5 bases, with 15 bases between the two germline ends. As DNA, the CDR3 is TGTGCCAGCAAAATGGGCAGTACCTATCAGCCCCAGCATTTT. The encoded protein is CASKMGSTYQPQHF.

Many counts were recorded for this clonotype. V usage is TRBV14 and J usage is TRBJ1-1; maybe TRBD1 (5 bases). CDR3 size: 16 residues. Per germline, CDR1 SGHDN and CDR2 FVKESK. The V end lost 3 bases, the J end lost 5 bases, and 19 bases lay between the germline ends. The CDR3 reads CASSHLIRDEFTEAFF. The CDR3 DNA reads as TGTGCCAGCAGCCACCTGATCCGGGACGAGTTTACTGAAGCTTTCTTT.

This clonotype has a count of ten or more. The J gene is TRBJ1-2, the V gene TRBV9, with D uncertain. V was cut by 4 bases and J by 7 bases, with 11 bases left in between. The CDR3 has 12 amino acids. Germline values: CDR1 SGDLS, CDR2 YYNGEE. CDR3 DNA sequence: TGTGCCAGCAGCCCCCTCGGGTCTGGCTACACCTTC. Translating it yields CASSPLGSGYTF.

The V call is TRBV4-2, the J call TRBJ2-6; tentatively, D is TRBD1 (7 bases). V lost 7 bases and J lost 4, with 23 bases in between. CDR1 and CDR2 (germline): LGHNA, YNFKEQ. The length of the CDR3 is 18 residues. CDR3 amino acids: CASTYGGGQVTGANVLTF. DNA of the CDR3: TGTGCCAGCACTTACGGGGGAGGACAGGTAACCGGGGCCAACGTCCTGACTTTC.

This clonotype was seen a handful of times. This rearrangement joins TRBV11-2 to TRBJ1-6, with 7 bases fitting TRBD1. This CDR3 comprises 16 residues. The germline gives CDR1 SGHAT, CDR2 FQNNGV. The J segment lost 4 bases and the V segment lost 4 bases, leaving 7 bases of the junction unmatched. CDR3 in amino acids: CASSSTGRRYNSPLHF. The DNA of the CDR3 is TGTGCCAGCAGCTCGACAGGGCGCCGTTATAATTCACCCCTCCACTTT.

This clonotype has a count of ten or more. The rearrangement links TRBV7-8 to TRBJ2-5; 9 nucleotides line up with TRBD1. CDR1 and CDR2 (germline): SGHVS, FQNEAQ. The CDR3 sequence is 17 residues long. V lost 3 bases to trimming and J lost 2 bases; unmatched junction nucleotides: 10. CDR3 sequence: CASSFPRDRVSQETQYF. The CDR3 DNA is TGTGCCAGCAGCTTCCCCCGGGACAGGGTTAGTCAAGAGACCCAGTACTTC.

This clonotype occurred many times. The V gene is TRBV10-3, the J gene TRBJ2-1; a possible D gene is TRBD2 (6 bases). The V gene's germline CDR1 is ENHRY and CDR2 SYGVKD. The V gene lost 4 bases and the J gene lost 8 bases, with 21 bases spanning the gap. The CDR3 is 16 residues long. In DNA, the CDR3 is TGTGCCATCAGTGTAGAATCCTGGCGGGGAGGCGATGAGCAGTTCTTC. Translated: CAISVESWRGGDEQFF.

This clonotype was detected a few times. CDR3 amino acids: CASGTGGMETQYF. The CDR3 nucleotides are TGTGCCAGCGGAACCGGGGGGATGGAGACCCAGTACTTC. The gene calls are TRBV27 and TRBJ2-5; 7 positions match TRBD2. The V segment lost 8 bases and the J segment 5 bases; nucleotides outside the gene matches: 8. Per the germline V gene, CDR1 is MNHEY and CDR2 is SMNVEV (reference sequence). The CDR3 is 13 amino acids.

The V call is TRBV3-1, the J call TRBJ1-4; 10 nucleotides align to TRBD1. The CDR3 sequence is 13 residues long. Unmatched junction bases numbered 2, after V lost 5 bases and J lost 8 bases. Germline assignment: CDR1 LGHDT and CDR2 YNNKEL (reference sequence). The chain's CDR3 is CASSGTGEEKLFF. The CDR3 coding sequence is TGTGCCAGCAGCGGGACAGGGGAGGAAAAACTGTTTTTT.

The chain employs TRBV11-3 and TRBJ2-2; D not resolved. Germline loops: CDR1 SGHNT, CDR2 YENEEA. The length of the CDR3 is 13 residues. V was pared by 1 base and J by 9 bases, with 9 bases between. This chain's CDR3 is CASSLGPQRELFF. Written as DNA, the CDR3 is TGTGCCAGCAGCTTAGGTCCGCAAAGGGAGCTGTTTTTT.

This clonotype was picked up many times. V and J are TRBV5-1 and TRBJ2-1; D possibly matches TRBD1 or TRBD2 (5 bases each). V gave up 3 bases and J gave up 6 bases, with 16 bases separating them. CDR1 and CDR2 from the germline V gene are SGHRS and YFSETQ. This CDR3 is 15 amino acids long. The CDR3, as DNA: TGCGCCAGCAGCTCGGGGCAGGGAGACCGCAATGAGCAGTTCTTC. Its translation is CASSSGQGDRNEQFF.

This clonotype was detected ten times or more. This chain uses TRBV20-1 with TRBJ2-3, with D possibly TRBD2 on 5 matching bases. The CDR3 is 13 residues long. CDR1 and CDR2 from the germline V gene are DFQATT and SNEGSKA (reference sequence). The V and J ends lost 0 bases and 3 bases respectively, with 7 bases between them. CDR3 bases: TGCAGTGCTAGAGACGGGGAAACAGATACGCAGTATTTT. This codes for CSARDGETDTQYF.

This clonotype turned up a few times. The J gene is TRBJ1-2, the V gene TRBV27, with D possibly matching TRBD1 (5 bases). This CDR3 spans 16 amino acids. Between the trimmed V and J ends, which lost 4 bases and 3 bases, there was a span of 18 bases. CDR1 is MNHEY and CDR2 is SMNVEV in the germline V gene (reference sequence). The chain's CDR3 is CASSSLLLGGDYGYTF. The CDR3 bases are TGTGCCAGCAGTTCGCTCCTCCTTGGAGGGGACTATGGCTACACCTTC.